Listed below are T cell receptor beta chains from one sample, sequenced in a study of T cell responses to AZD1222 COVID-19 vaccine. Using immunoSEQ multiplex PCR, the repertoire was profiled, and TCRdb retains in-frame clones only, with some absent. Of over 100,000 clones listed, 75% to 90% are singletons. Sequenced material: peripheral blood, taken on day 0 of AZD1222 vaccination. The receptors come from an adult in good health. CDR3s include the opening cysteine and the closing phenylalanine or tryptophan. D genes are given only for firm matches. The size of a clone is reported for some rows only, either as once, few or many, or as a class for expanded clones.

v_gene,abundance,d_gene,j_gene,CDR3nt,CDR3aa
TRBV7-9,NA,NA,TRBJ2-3,TGTGCCAGCAGCTGGGACCCAGATACGCAGTATTTT,CASSWDPDTQYF
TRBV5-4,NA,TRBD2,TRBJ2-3,TGTGCCAGCAGTTTACGGGGGGGCGGCACAGATACGCAGTATTTT,CASSLRGGGTDTQYF
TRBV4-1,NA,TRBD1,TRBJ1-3,TGCGCCAGCAGCCAAGTTGGAGTCGACAGGGTCGACTCTGGAAACACCATATATTTT,CASSQVGVDRVDSGNTIYF
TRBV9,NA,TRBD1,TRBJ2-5,TGTGCCAGCAGCCTCTGGACAGGGGTCGGAGAGACCCAGTACTTC,CASSLWTGVGETQYF
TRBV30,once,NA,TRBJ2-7,TGTGCCTGGAGTCCTTCGGCGAATTACGAGCAGTACTTC,CAWSPSANYEQYF
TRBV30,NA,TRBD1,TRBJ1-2,TGTGCCTGGAGTAAACCGGACAGGGACTATGGCTACACCTTC,CAWSKPDRDYGYTF
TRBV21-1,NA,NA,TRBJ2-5,TGTGCCACCTTAAGTGGAGCGGGAGGGACCCAGTACTTC,CATLSGAGGTQYF
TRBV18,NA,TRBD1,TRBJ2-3,TGTGCCAGCTCACCCCGGACAGGGTTCGGGAAAGATACGCAGTATTTT,CASSPRTGFGKDTQYF
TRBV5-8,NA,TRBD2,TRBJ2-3,TGTGCCAGCAGCTCTAGCGGGGGGGACACAGATACGCAGTATTTT,CASSSSGGDTDTQYF
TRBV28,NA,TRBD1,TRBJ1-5,TGTGCCAGCAGTTTATTAATGTGGACAGGGGAGGGGGATAGCAATCAGCCCCAGCATTTT,CASSLLMWTGEGDSNQPQHF
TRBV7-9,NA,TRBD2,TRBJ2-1,TGTGCCAGCAGCCCTGCGACTAGCGGGAGAATTGGTGAGCAGTTCTTC,CASSPATSGRIGEQFF
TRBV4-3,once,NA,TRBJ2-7,TGCGCCAGCAGCCAAGGACACGGGGATCCCTACGAGCAGTACTTC,CASSQGHGDPYEQYF
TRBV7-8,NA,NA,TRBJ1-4,TGTGCCAGCAGCTCCAAGACGGCAACTAATGAAAAACTGTTTTTT,CASSSKTATNEKLFF
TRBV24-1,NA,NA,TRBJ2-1,TGTGCCACCAGCGACTCATCGCACTACAGGGCTTACAATGAGCAGTTCTTC,CATSDSSHYRAYNEQFF
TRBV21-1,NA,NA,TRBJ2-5,TGTGCCAGCAGCATTGGACAGCTTCAGACCCAGTACTTC,CASSIGQLQTQYF
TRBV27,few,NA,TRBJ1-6,TGTGCCAGCAGTTTATCGGGAAAGGTTGATTCACCCCTCCACTTT,CASSLSGKVDSPLHF
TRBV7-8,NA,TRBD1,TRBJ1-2,TGTGCCAGCAGCTTACAGGGACAGGGGTCTGGCTACACCTTC,CASSLQGQGSGYTF